The rows below give T cell receptor beta chains drawn from one sample of a study of CD8 T cells in Susac syndrome. MiXCR, applied by TCRdb to the immunoSEQ multiplex PCR reads, yields one record per CDR3 protein. The sample gives 110,000 or so distinct CDR3 sequences, roughly 93% of which show up once; roughly 0.088% is in the top ten. Sequenced sample: CD4+ T cells from PBMCs. The receptor set was obtained from a human donor with multiple sclerosis. Both conserved end residues are part of each CDR3. A D gene is named only where the DNA matches it firmly. The size of a clone is reported for some rows only, either as once, few or many, or as a class for expanded clones.

j_gene | abundance | d_gene | v_gene | CDR3aa | CDR3nt
TRBJ2-5 | NA | NA | TRBV20-1 | CSAKGAGLETQYF | TGCAGTGCTAAAGGGGCGGGTCTAGAGACCCAGTACTTC
TRBJ1-2 | NA | TRBD1 | TRBV27 | CASSLWSRGREIYGYTF | TGTGCCAGCAGTTTATGGAGTAGGGGGCGAGAGATCTATGGCTACACCTTC
TRBJ1-2 | NA | NA | TRBV6-2/TRBV6-3 | CASSYDGHENYGYTF | TGTGCCAGCAGTTACGATGGACACGAGAACTATGGCTACACCTTC
TRBJ2-5 | NA | NA | TRBV4-3 | CASSPTAEVWLETQYF | TGCGCCAGCAGCCCGACGGCGGAGGTTTGGCTGGAGACCCAGTACTTC
TRBJ1-4 | NA | NA | TRBV6-5 | CASSRTLTNEKLFF | TGTGCCAGCAGTCGCACACTAACTAATGAAAAACTGTTTTTT
TRBJ1-1 | NA | NA | TRBV10-2 | CASSDKLDLPDAAFF | TGCGCCAGCAGTGATAAGTTGGACTTGCCCGATGCAGCTTTCTTT
TRBJ1-2 | NA | NA | TRBV29-1 | CSVVMAWGYTF | TGCAGCGTTGTAATGGCTTGGGGCTACACCTTC
TRBJ1-1 | NA | NA | TRBV20-1 | CSAIPGRRVNTEAFF | TGCAGTGCTATCCCGGGACGCAGGGTGAACACTGAAGCTTTCTTT
TRBJ2-1 | NA | NA | TRBV15 | CATSRDFRANEQFF | TGTGCCACCAGCAGAGATTTCAGGGCCAATGAGCAGTTCTTC
TRBJ1-5 | NA | NA | TRBV30 | CAWSGQVNQPQHF | TGTGCCTGGAGTGGGCAGGTCAATCAGCCCCAGCATTTT
TRBJ2-7 | NA | TRBD2 | TRBV6-5 | CASSSERAGGTYEQYF | TGTGCCAGCAGTTCGGAAAGAGCGGGGGGGACCTACGAGCAGTACTTC
TRBJ2-2 | NA | NA | TRBV5-4 | CASSFDTGELFF | TGTGCCAGCAGCTTCGACACCGGGGAGCTGTTTTTT
TRBJ2-7 | NA | NA | TRBV30 | CAWSPRNQGNEQYF | TGTGCCTGGAGTCCAAGAAACCAGGGGAACGAGCAGTACTTC
TRBJ2-1 | NA | TRBD2 | TRBV15 | CATSRERGFYNEQFF | TGTGCCACCAGCAGAGAGCGGGGGTTCTACAATGAGCAGTTCTTC
TRBJ2-2 | NA | NA | TRBV20-1 | CSAPENTGELFF | TGCAGTGCTCCGGAGAACACCGGGGAGCTGTTTTTT
TRBJ1-6 | NA | TRBD1 | TRBV30 | CAWRGGTGDSPLHF | TGTGCCTGGAGGGGAGGGACAGGGGATTCACCCCTCCACTTT
TRBJ1-6 | NA | NA | TRBV7-2 | CASSLAIHSNSPLHF | TGTGCCAGCAGCTTAGCGATTCACAGCAATTCACCCCTCCACTTT
TRBJ2-7 | NA | TRBD2 | TRBV9 | CASSVDAGTKTYEQYF | TGTGCCAGCAGCGTAGATGCCGGGACTAAAACCTACGAGCAGTACTTC
TRBJ1-1 | NA | NA | TRBV7-9 | CASSPHDRPTDEAFF | TGTGCCAGCAGCCCTCATGATAGGCCGACAGATGAAGCTTTCTTT
TRBJ2-3 | NA | TRBD2 | TRBV5-1 | CASSSTLAGEMYF | TGCGCCAGCAGCTCCACCCTAGCGGGGGAGATGTATTTT
TRBJ2-5 | NA | NA | TRBV20-1 | CSARALRAGAGETQYF | TGCAGTGCTAGAGCCCTGAGGGCGGGGGCCGGGGAGACCCAGTACTTC
TRBJ2-3 | NA | NA | TRBV7-9 | CASSSTGVDTQYF | TGTGCCAGCAGCTCCACTGGGGTAGATACGCAGTATTTT
TRBJ2-5 | NA | TRBD2 | TRBV4-1 | CASSQDISSGGDGTQYF | TGCGCCAGCAGCCAAGATATTAGTAGCGGGGGGGATGGGACCCAGTACTTC
TRBJ1-2 | NA | NA | TRBV7-8 | CASRGGSGYTF | TGTGCGAGCAGGGGAGGGTCTGGCTACACCTTC
TRBJ1-2 | NA | TRBD1 | TRBV5-6 | CASSPTGGDGYTF | TGTGCCAGCAGCCCGACAGGGGGCGACGGCTACACCTTC
TRBJ2-5 | NA | NA | TRBV6-2/TRBV6-3 | CASSSTGTSGETQYF | TGTGCCAGCAGTTCTACAGGGACGAGTGGAGAGACCCAGTACTTC
TRBJ1-2 | NA | NA | TRBV2 | CASNREAYGYTF | TGTGCCAGCAATAGGGAGGCCTATGGCTACACCTTC
TRBJ1-2 | NA | NA | TRBV30 | CAWSPGEDYGYTF | TGTGCCTGGAGTCCGGGGGAGGACTATGGCTACACCTTC
TRBJ1-3 | once | NA | TRBV3-1 | CASSQSTGNTIYF | TGTGCCAGCAGCCAGAGTACTGGAAACACCATATATTTT
TRBJ2-3 | NA | TRBD2 | TRBV4-3 | CASSQDPTSGGAWDTQYF | TGCGCCAGCAGCCAAGATCCCACTAGCGGGGGGGCCTGGGATACGCAGTATTTT
TRBJ1-1 | NA | NA | TRBV19 | CASSKEGRGNTEAFF | TGTGCCAGTAGTAAAGAGGGACGGGGGAACACTGAAGCTTTCTTT
TRBJ2-1 | NA | TRBD1 | TRBV18 | CASSPGYRGDEQFF | TGTGCCAGCTCACCAGGCTACAGGGGGGATGAGCAGTTCTTC
TRBJ2-2 | NA | NA | TRBV12-3/TRBV12-4 | CASSTPGRGYTGELFF | TGTGCCAGCAGTACCCCGGGCAGGGGCTACACCGGGGAGCTGTTTTTT
TRBJ2-2 | NA | TRBD2 | TRBV7-2 | CASSLVAGGAGELFF | TGTGCCAGCAGCTTGGTAGCGGGGGGAGCCGGGGAGCTGTTTTTT
TRBJ1-1 | NA | TRBD1 | TRBV7-9 | CASRTGDYTEAFF | TGTGCCAGCCGGACAGGCGACTACACTGAAGCTTTCTTT
TRBJ1-6 | NA | NA | TRBV3-1 | CASSARGDNNSPLHF | TGTGCCAGCAGCGCAAGAGGGGACAACAATTCACCCCTCCACTTT
TRBJ2-1 | NA | NA | TRBV10-2 | CASSESSIEQFF | TGCGCCAGCAGTGAGTCGTCTATTGAGCAGTTCTTC
TRBJ2-2 | NA | NA | TRBV10-3 | CAIGPRLVQESGELFF | TGTGCCATCGGTCCCCGACTAGTGCAGGAATCCGGGGAGCTGTTTTTT
TRBJ1-2 | NA | NA | TRBV10-3 | CAISGVQSFDYGYTF | TGTGCCATCAGTGGGGTCCAGTCCTTTGACTATGGCTACACCTTC
TRBJ1-4 | NA | TRBD1 | TRBV28 | CASLALTGGSNEKLFF | TGTGCCAGCTTGGCCCTCACAGGGGGCTCTAATGAAAAACTGTTTTTT
TRBJ1-1 | NA | NA | TRBV19 | CASSIANRYTEAFF | TGTGCCAGTAGTATAGCAAACCGGTACACTGAAGCTTTCTTT
TRBJ2-1 | NA | NA | TRBV10-3 | CAISESEKIGFF | TGTGCCATCAGTGAGTCGGAGAAGATAGGTTTCTTC
TRBJ2-3 | NA | NA | TRBV18 | CASSPWTADSVTQYF | TGTGCCAGCTCACCGTGGACGGCCGACTCCGTGACGCAGTATTTT
TRBJ2-1 | once | NA | TRBV5-1 | CASSTEGQLNEQFF | TGCGCCAGCAGCACGGAGGGACAGCTTAATGAGCAGTTCTTC
TRBJ1-4 | NA | TRBD1 | TRBV20-1 | CSAVQGFTNEKLFF | TGCAGTGCTGTACAGGGGTTTACTAATGAAAAACTGTTTTTT
TRBJ1-1 | NA | NA | TRBV19 | CASSPYWTPNTEAFF | TGTGCCAGTAGTCCCTACTGGACACCGAACACTGAAGCTTTCTTT
TRBJ2-3 | NA | TRBD2 | TRBV28 | CASSSHRLAGGLGTQYF | TGTGCCAGCAGTTCACACCGTCTAGCGGGGGGCCTTGGTACGCAGTATTTT
TRBJ2-5 | NA | TRBD2 | TRBV19 | CASSPTSVQETQYF | TGTGCCAGTAGCCCGACTAGCGTACAAGAGACCCAGTACTTC
TRBJ1-1 | NA | TRBD1 | TRBV12-3/TRBV12-4 | CASGAYRGATEAFF | TGTGCCAGCGGAGCTTACAGGGGGGCCACTGAAGCTTTCTTT
TRBJ2-7 | NA | TRBD1 | TRBV6-2/TRBV6-3 | CASRSGTGDEQYF | TGTGCCAGCAGATCCGGGACAGGGGACGAGCAGTACTTC
TRBJ2-7 | NA | NA | TRBV15 | CATSRDSYEQYF | TGTGCTACTAGCAGGGACTCCTACGAGCAGTACTTC
TRBJ1-2 | NA | NA | TRBV5-1 | CASSQRDGPENYGYTF | TGCGCCAGCAGCCAGCGAGATGGGCCGGAAAACTATGGCTACACCTTC
TRBJ1-1 | NA | NA | TRBV12-3/TRBV12-4 | CASTTTGNTEAFF | TGTGCCAGCACCACTACAGGGAACACTGAAGCTTTCTTT
TRBJ1-2 | NA | NA | TRBV18 | CASSSLGGDYGYTF | TGTGCCAGCTCAAGTTTAGGGGGAGACTATGGCTACACCTTC